What follows are 2 T cell receptor beta chains derived from one specimen sequenced in a study of tumor and adjacent non-tumor tissue in lung cancer. A modified ARM-PCR protocol with three rounds of nested PCR amplified TCRbeta. TCRdb analysed the multiplex PCR reads with MiXCR anew, one entry per CDR3 protein. Of 70,000 to 90,000 distinct CDR3 sequences in the sample, around 85% were seen once. RNA was extracted from bulk tissue without any cell sorting. The specimen sequenced was lung tumor tissue. The origin of the receptors is a woman between 45 and 60 years old with non-small cell lung cancer.

As for this clonotype: This is likely a read error, given that the CDR3 carries no conserved phenylalanine or tryptophan at its end. The limits of the CDR3 on the DNA are not certain, so only TCRdb's listed CDR3 is given. The chain links TRBV11-2 to TRBJ1-2. The CDR3 is 15 residues long, ends included. From germline, CDR1 is SGHAT and CDR2 FQNNGV. The CDR3 loop is CASSLVTEVNYGHTI.

This chain links TRBV6-1 with TRBJ1-4; no firm D call. Germline CDR1 and CDR2: MNHNS and SASEGT. The CDR3 covers 13 residues. V lost 7 bases to trimming and J lost 5 bases, with 11 bases between them. In DNA, the CDR3 is TGTGCCAGCAATGAGATGGGGAATGAAAAACTGTTTTTT. This sequence encodes CASNEMGNEKLFF.